This T cell receptor beta chain comes out of a study of blood T cell repertoires in COVID-19. About the study: Samples of COVID-19 (acute and convalescent) were obtained from the United States, Italy and Spain. Nucleic acid was either cDNA or gDNA, and it came from T cells, B-cell-depleted T cells, or PBMCs.

This CDR3 spans 14 amino acids. Germline-derived CDR1 and CDR2 are MNHNY and SVGAGI (reference sequence). V was trimmed by 2 bases and J by 5 bases, leaving 12 bases between them. Followed longitudinally, the Seattle patients had been enrolled during active infection. This clone was found a few times. Authors' methods: Estimates of nucleated cell counts were drawn from the amplification of reference gene primers. Measured with immunoSEQ multiplex PCR; TCRdb has only the in-frame clones, and not every one. The DNA gave D and trimming, while V, J and clone size come from that table. Here the sample spans approximately 180,000 clones, around 80% being singletons.

The sequence derives from a woman aged 40 to 50 with COVID-19, enrolled during active disease. The chain combines TRBV6-6 with TRBJ1-1, with D hard to call. Material for sequencing was peripheral blood. CDR3 protein: CASSYGPPGTEAFF. In DNA form, the CDR3 reads TGTGCCAGCAGTTACGGCCCCCCGGGGACTGAAGCTTTCTTT.